This is a list of T cell receptor beta chains from one sample in a study of OX40 agonist ivuxolimab in advanced cancers. The protocol was immunoSEQ multiplex PCR, while the TCRdb copy is restricted to in-frame clones and leaves out a portion. The sample holds tens of thousands of clones, 80% to 90% seen once. The sequences come from CD4+ or CD8+ T cells sorted from blood, collected in a trial of the OX40 agonist ivuxolimab. These receptors were taken from an adult with an advanced solid tumor such as melanoma, head and neck, liver or kidney cancer. The CDR3 runs from the conserved cysteine through the conserved F or W. A D gene is named only where the DNA matches it firmly. Size tells how often a clone was seen (once, few, many) or the class of an expanded clone, and some rows leave it out.

TRBV28	few	TRBJ1-2	-	TGTGCCAGCAGTTTAGGGGGGACGAATGGCTACACCTTC	CASSLGGTNGYTF
TRBV18	-	TRBJ2-1	TRBD2	TGTGCCAGCTCACAAACAACCCTAGCGGACCTCCTTAATGAGCAGTTCTTC	CASSQTTLADLLNEQFF
TRBV29-1	once	TRBJ1-2	-	TGCAGCGTTAGTTGGGAGACTAACTATGGCTACACCTTC	CSVSWETNYGYTF
TRBV27	-	TRBJ1-1	-	TGTGCCAGCAGTCAGGGGCGGGAAGCTTTCTTT	CASSQGREAFF
TRBV28	-	TRBJ2-5	TRBD2	TGTGCCAGCAGTTTTTTTGCGGGAGGGGCAGAGACCCAGTACTTC	CASSFFAGGAETQYF
TRBV28	-	TRBJ1-5	TRBD1	TGTGCCAGCAGTTTGACAGGGAAGGTTCAGCCCCAGCATTTT	CASSLTGKVQPQHF
TRBV6-5	-	TRBJ1-4	-	TGTGCCAGCAGCCCCTCCCCCCGGGGGAAAGGACTGTTTTTT	CASSPSPRGKGLFF
TRBV28	-	TRBJ2-1	TRBD2	TGTGCCAGCAGTCTCACCGGGACTAGCAGAGATGAGCAGTTCTTC	CASSLTGTSRDEQFF
TRBV7-8	once	TRBJ2-1	-	TGTGCCAGCAGCTTAAGGGGACAAATGGACAGCAATGAGCAGTTCTTC	CASSLRGQMDSNEQFF
TRBV27	-	TRBJ1-5	-	TGTGCCAGCAGTCGGGGGACAAATCAGCCCCAGCATTTT	CASSRGTNQPQHF
TRBV2	-	TRBJ1-2	TRBD1	TGTGCCAGCCCGGACAGGACCGGTGGAAACTATGGCTACACCTTC	CASPDRTGGNYGYTF
TRBV13	-	TRBJ2-5	-	TGTGCCAGCAGCTTAAGCAGACAGAGACAAGAGACCCAGTACTTC	CASSLSRQRQETQYF
TRBV6-6	-	TRBJ2-1	TRBD2	TGTGCCACCTCATTAGCGGGAGGGGGAAATGAGCAGTTCTTC	CATSLAGGGNEQFF
TRBV5-1	-	TRBJ1-3	TRBD1	TGCGCCAGCAGCGCCGGACAGGGTTGGGGAAACACCATATATTTT	CASSAGQGWGNTIYF
TRBV28	-	TRBJ1-6	TRBD1	TGTGCCAGCAGTTGGACAGGGGCAGGATCACCCCTCCACTTT	CASSWTGAGSPLHF
TRBV27	-	TRBJ1-6	-	TGTGCCAGCACGCAGGGACTAGACTCACCCCTCCACTTT	CASTQGLDSPLHF
TRBV9	-	TRBJ2-1	TRBD2	TGTGCCAGCAGCCCCCGGGGGGATGAGCAGTTCTTC	CASSPRGDEQFF
TRBV27	-	TRBJ2-1	-	TGTGCCAGCAGCTCGTCCGAGGACCTCTACAATGAGCAGTTCTTC	CASSSSEDLYNEQFF
TRBV5-1	-	TRBJ1-1	-	TGCGCCAGCAGCTTTACAAGCAACACTGAAGCTTTCTTT	CASSFTSNTEAFF
TRBV2	few	TRBJ1-1	TRBD1	TGTGCCAGCATACAGGGGCACACTGAAGCTTTCTTT	CASIQGHTEAFF
TRBV9	-	TRBJ1-2	TRBD1	TGTGCCAGCAGTGGGACAGGGGGCAGCTATGGCTACACCTTC	CASSGTGGSYGYTF
TRBV27	-	TRBJ2-1	TRBD2	TGTGCCAGCAGTTTGTCCCTAGCGGAGAACTACAATGAGCAGTTCTTC	CASSLSLAENYNEQFF
TRBV6-6	once	TRBJ2-4	TRBD2	TGTGCCAGCAGCCCCCGGGGGGGCCGGGACAAAAACATTCAGTACTTC	CASSPRGGRDKNIQYF
TRBV4-3	-	TRBJ1-1	-	TGCGCCAGCAGCCAAGATTCAAGGCCGACAATAATGAACACTGAAGCTTTCTTT	CASSQDSRPTIMNTEAFF
TRBV9	few	TRBJ2-1	TRBD2	TGTGCCAGCAGCGTAGACGGGGGGGACGATGAGCAGTTCTTC	CASSVDGGDDEQFF
TRBV27	few	TRBJ2-7	TRBD1	TGTGCCAGCACAGGGACAGGGAAACACTACGAGCAGTACTTC	CASTGTGKHYEQYF
TRBV7-9	-	TRBJ2-7	TRBD2	TGTGCCAGCAGCCCGGGACTCTCGGTGAGCGGGAGGGCCGAGCAGTACTTC	CASSPGLSVSGRAEQYF
TRBV5-6	-	TRBJ1-6	-	TGTGCCAGCAGCTTTGGGTCCTCACCCCTCCACTTT	CASSFGSSPLHF
TRBV9	once	TRBJ2-1	-	TGTGCCAGCAGCGGCATCAACTACAATGAGCAGTTCTTC	CASSGINYNEQFF
TRBV2	-	TRBJ2-5	-	TGTGCCAGCAGGGGTTACGATGTAGGGCTTGGGGAGACCCAGTACTTC	CASRGYDVGLGETQYF
TRBV2	-	TRBJ2-1	-	TGTGCCAGCGGAGGGGGGAAAGCGGACTACCGCTCCTACAATGAGCAGTTCTTC	CASGGGKADYRSYNEQFF
TRBV5-1	-	TRBJ2-7	-	TGCGCCAGCAGTCCGATGAATAAAGGGGACGGCGAGCAGTACTTC	CASSPMNKGDGEQYF
TRBV5-1	-	TRBJ2-1	TRBD2	TGCGCCAGCAGCCCGCAATGGCGGGAGGGATACAATGAGCAGTTCTTC	CASSPQWREGYNEQFF